One and the same sample provided the 4 T cell receptor beta chains below, sequenced in a study of T cells in localized non-small cell lung cancer. Libraries were prepared by immunoSEQ multiplex PCR; TCRdb keeps only in-frame clonotypes and omits some of them. The sample holds about 20,000 clones, 75% to 90% seen once. The source was peripheral blood, collected before any cancer treatment. The receptors were gathered from a man between 40 and 69 years old with stage I lung adenocarcinoma.

The V gene is TRBV10-2, the J gene TRBJ2-6; 7 nucleotides align to TRBD1. From germline, CDR1 is WSHSY and CDR2 SAAADI. The CDR3 loop spans 12 amino acids. The V and J ends lost 9 bases and 8 bases, in that order; junction bases with no gene match: 4. In DNA form, the CDR3 reads TGCGCCAGTACGGGACAGACCAACGTCCTGACTTTC. Protein: CASTGQTNVLTF.

The chain links TRBV9 to TRBJ2-7, with 8 positions matching TRBD2. CDR3 size: 15 residues. V lost 0 bases and J lost 3; bases outside the gene matches: 5. Germline V gene lookup returns CDR1 SGDLS and CDR2 YYNGEE. The CDR3 bases are TGTGCCAGCAGCGTAGGGTCGGGGGGGTACTACGAGCAGTACTTC. Residues: CASSVGSGGYYEQYF.

This clone was found once. The V gene is TRBV21-1, the J gene TRBJ2-3; TRBD2, as called in the table, went unchecked against the DNA. TRBV21-1 is a documented pseudogene. The CDR3 totals 17 residues. This chain's CDR3 is CASSAQVRHMWTDTQYF. CDR3 nucleotides: TGTGCCAGCAGCGCCCAAGTGCGGCATATGTGGACAGATACGCAGTATTTT.

This clone showed up just once. The chain combines TRBV19 with TRBJ2-1; TRBD2 is a possible D gene (5 bases). V was cut by 2 bases and J by 5 bases, with 13 bases left in between. Looked up from germline, CDR1 is LNHDA and CDR2 is SQIVND (reference sequence). The CDR3 has 15 amino acids. The CDR3 protein is CASSILAGPNNEQFF. The CDR3 region has the DNA TGTGCCAGTAGTATACTTGCGGGTCCCAACAATGAGCAGTTCTTC. The whole variable domain, remainder taken from reference TRBV19 and TRBJ2-1, is DGGITQSPKYLFRKEGQNVTLSCEQNLNHDAMYWYRQDPGQGLRLIYYSQIVNDFQKGDIAEGYSVSREKKESFPLTVTSAQKNPTAFYLCASSILAGPNNEQFFGPGTRLTVL.